This entry features one T cell receptor (beta chain) sequence. The data were taken from a study of blood T cells in healthy people across ages. Primed by a sample-barcoded 5' primer and a J-beta primer mix, a second PCR proceeded for 7 to 11 cycles. MiXCR, run by TCRdb on the 5' RACE reads, gives a single entry per CDR3 protein. This table has about 690,000 distinct CDR3 sequences, 40% to 45% appearing once. With 3 bases clipped from V and 2 bases from J, the junction kept 8 bases outside the gene matches. This CDR3 contains 16 residues. Germline-derived CDR1 and CDR2 are SGHRS and YFSETQ. Sequences were obtained from blood. This chain connects TRBV5-1 to TRBJ2-5, with 9 bases matching TRBD1. The source of this sequence is a man aged 80 or over in good health. CDR3 loop: CASSWGSTGGQETQYF. The DNA for the CDR3 is TGCGCCAGCAGCTGGGGTTCGACAGGGGGTCAAGAGACCCAGTACTTC.